These T cell receptor beta chains were read from a single sample in a study of shared clonotypes between healthy human individuals. Sequencing used immunoSEQ multiplex PCR; TCRdb keeps in-frame clones, though not all of them. The sample lists 800,000 to 950,000 clones, 90% to 98% occurring once. The sequencing input was naive CD8+ T cells sorted from blood. The receptors originated from a man aged 30-40 years in good health. Each CDR3 is given without its conserved first and last residue. D genes are given only for firm matches.

v_call | cdr3_length | d_call | cdr3_aa
TRBV5-4 | 12 | - | ASSDLGGSYEQY
TRBV10-2 | 13 | TRBD2 | ASSESTSVTDTQY
TRBV9 | 12 | - | ASSVATGYRGYT
TRBV28 | 12 | - | ASSPSRETYEQY
TRBV19 | 13 | TRBD2 | ASSKPSGEQETQY
TRBV16 | 14 | TRBD2 | ASSQLEREDVTGQY
TRBV13 | 13 | - | ASSYISASTDTQY
TRBV7-6 | 10 | - | ASSSSGNEQF
TRBV4-3 | 15 | - | ASSQDSGSIANYGYT
TRBV7-9 | 12 | TRBD2 | ASSLLAGPDTQY
TRBV27 | 11 | - | ASGAGANYGYT
TRBV11-2 | 11 | - | ASSLGSSYEQY
TRBV18 | 13 | - | ASSPPSGMAGELF
TRBV30 | 9 | - | AWRTGYEQY
TRBV7-9 | 10 | - | ASSLGYNEQF
TRBV7-8 | 9 | - | ASSFGRGQY
TRBV9 | 13 | - | ASSPNPTSSYEQY
TRBV7-8 | 13 | - | ASKPGAASTDTQY
TRBV29-1 | 12 | TRBD1 | SVEGQGLIETQY
TRBV7-7 | 13 | TRBD2 | ASSEGLAGLGELF
TRBV4-3 | 13 | - | ASSQNGDSTDTQY
TRBV7-9 | 10 | - | ASSFPTNEQF
TRBV30 | 11 | - | AWSVGTSYEQY
TRBV7-9 | 12 | - | ASSLVPDTGELF
TRBV27 | 13 | - | ASSGAGEGLYEQY
TRBV5-4 | 10 | - | ASSLGPYGYT
TRBV21-1 | 15 | - | ASSKYRESGSSYEQY
TRBV27 | 12 | - | ASSPGTLNTEAF
TRBV5-6 | 13 | TRBD1 | ATESWGQGAEGYT
TRBV13 | 12 | TRBD1 | ASIRDSALSGYT
TRBV28 | 12 | TRBD2 | ASSPRLAAYEQY
TRBV10-2 | 11 | - | ASRAGISYEQY
TRBV29-1 | 10 | - | SVESRGSRQF
TRBV18 | 13 | - | ASSPLGERDTEAF
TRBV27 | 12 | - | ASSEGTDQETQY
TRBV7-9 | 14 | - | ASSEGPLADPFEQY
TRBV6-4 | 11 | - | ASAEEPYNEQF
TRBV9 | 7 | - | ASGEPQH
TRBV6-1 | 12 | - | ASYKGGGWETQY
TRBV28 | 11 | - | ASSLVGQETQY
TRBV5-4 | 13 | TRBD2 | ASSLEGGSFDTQY
TRBV29-1 | 11 | TRBD2 | SVEGGNTDTQY
TRBV9 | 15 | TRBD2 | ASSLQGLAGGTDTQY
TRBV15 | 13 | - | ATSSQRGAGNTIY
TRBV6-5 | 11 | - | ASSPRVPYEQY
TRBV18 | 15 | - | ASSPPWGRELSYEQY
TRBV11-2 | 12 | - | ASSLEIGPETQY
TRBV5-1 | 16 | TRBD2 | ASSSGLAGGPGTGELF
TRBV14 | 11 | - | ASRTAGSYEQY
TRBV7-9 | 13 | - | ASSRTSLGDTEAF
TRBV5-1 | 14 | TRBD2 | ASSSPGLVSGGELF
TRBV27 | 14 | TRBD2 | ASSLLLAGGKDEQF
TRBV7-6 | 12 | - | ASSLGLARDEQF
TRBV4-1 | 9 | - | ASSQYNEQY
TRBV7-5 | 17 | - | VRSLEADKPRQGTYEQY